This note documents a single T cell receptor (beta chain) sequence. Its antigen is undetermined. The sample originates from a study of regulatory T cells in long-lasting Graves disease. Study-level results: Persistent disease preferred TRBV28, TRBJ1-2 and TRBJ2-5.

J gave up 3 bases and V 7 bases, and 9 bases lay outside the gene matches. The germline V gene has CDR1 MNHEY and CDR2 SVGEGT. The CDR3 has 15 residues. Sequencing libraries for TCR beta were prepared with iRepertoire HTBI primers and Arm-PCR of CDR3 regions. TCRdb re-called the multiplex PCR reads through MiXCR, storing one row per CDR3 protein. This table has around 460,000 distinct CDR3 sequences, 22% appearing once. Specified time point: persistent/refractory GD, antithyroid drugs over 5 years with positive TRAb. PBMCs were the source of the RNA used for TCR sequencing. One endocrinology department in Xi'an, China, was where patients came from.

The sample consisted of peripheral blood mononuclear cells (PBMCs), taken when the disease was refractory, from a patient treated with antithyroid drugs. The TCR was taken from a female donor with Graves disease. The V call is TRBV6-2 or TRBV6-3, the J call TRBJ2-5; the match to TRBD2 covers 9 bases. CDR3 in DNA: TGTGCCAGCACGTACTCAGCTAGCGGGAAAGAGACCCAGTACTTC. It codes for CASTYSASGKETQYF.